This TCR beta chain was found in a study of regulatory T cells in long-lasting Graves disease. Unmatched junction bases numbered 13, after V lost 5 bases and J lost 0 bases. Germline V gene lookup returns CDR1 KGHDR and CDR2 SFDVKD. The CDR3 is 20 amino acids. Notes on the study in general: Analyses excluded thyroid tissue, covering peripheral blood alone. Accuracy may have suffered from the small sample size.

The time point was: newly diagnosed GD, antithyroid drugs for less than 3 months. RNA from PBMCs was the source of the TCR library. The diagnosis of Graves' disease used American Thyroid Association guidelines. Blood from the periphery, around 9 milliliters in all, was drawn into EDTA tubes. Arm-PCR of CDR3 regions and iRepertoire HTBI primers were the basis on which TCR beta libraries were built. TCRdb recomputed calls from the multiplex PCR reads with MiXCR, one row per CDR3 protein. The sample holds around 400,000 distinct CDR3 sequences, around 15% seen once. A word on this clonotype: Its antigen is unidentified.

Specimen: peripheral blood mononuclear cells (PBMCs), collected at new diagnosis, from a patient treated with antithyroid drugs. This TCR was recovered from a female donor with Graves disease. The chain combines TRBV24-1 with TRBJ2-1; 12 bases fit TRBD2. The CDR3 loop reads CATSGPTSGSTGGSYNEQFF. CDR3 in DNA: TGTGCCACCAGTGGCCCGACTAGCGGGAGCACAGGCGGCTCCTACAATGAGCAGTTCTTC.